This is a list of T cell receptor beta chains from one sample in a study of T cell responses to AZD1222 COVID-19 vaccine. Sequenced by immunoSEQ multiplex PCR; TCRdb stores in-frame clones only, minus some. The sample comprises fewer than 150,000 clones, approximately 89% of which are singletons, and 3.5% to 5% rests with the top ten. Sequenced material: peripheral blood, taken on day 0 of AZD1222 vaccination. Source of these receptors: an adult in good health. Each CDR3 is given with its conserved first and last residue. Each record gives: D gene, V gene, J gene, clone size, CDR3 length, CDR3 DNA, CDR3 protein. D genes are given only for firm matches. Expanded clones are given a class, and other clones once, few, many or no size at all.

>NA|TRBV10-2|TRBJ1-4|NA|15
TGCGCCAGCAGTCCTTTGACAGGATTTAATGAAAAACTGTTTTTT
CASSPLTGFNEKLFF
>NA|TRBV7-9|TRBJ1-3|once|16
TGTGCCAGCAGCTTATACGTCCAGGGCCGCGGAAACACCATATATTTT
CASSLYVQGRGNTIYF
>NA|TRBV19|TRBJ1-1|NA|13
TGTGCCAGTAAAACGGGGCGGAGCTCTGAAGCTTTCTTT
CASKTGRSSEAFF
>NA|TRBV15|TRBJ2-7|NA|15
TGTGCCACCAGCAGAGATCCAGGTGGCTCCTACGAGCAGTACTTC
CATSRDPGGSYEQYF
>NA|TRBV5-1|TRBJ2-2|NA|13
TGCGCCAGCAGCGCAGGGCGTACCGGGGAGCTGTTTTTT
CASSAGRTGELFF
>NA|TRBV28|TRBJ1-2|NA|14
TGTGCCACAAAGCGACAGGACAATAACTATGGCTACACCTTC
CATKRQDNNYGYTF
>TRBD1|TRBV19|TRBJ2-7|NA|14
TGTGCCAGTAGTAGGGGACAGGGCCCCTACGAGCAGTACTTC
CASSRGQGPYEQYF
>NA|TRBV5-4|TRBJ1-4|once|14
TGTGCCAGCAGCCTGTGGGCGTCCCCGGAAAAACTGTTTTTT
CASSLWASPEKLFF
>NA|TRBV7-6|TRBJ2-2|NA|13
TGTGCCAGCAGCAAGACCCAGACCGGGGAGCTGTTTTTT
CASSKTQTGELFF
>NA|TRBV21-1|TRBJ1-5|NA|16
TGTGCCAGCAGCAAAGGGGGACAGGGGGATTCTCAGCCCCAGCATTTT
CASSKGGQGDSQPQHF
>TRBD2|TRBV3-1/TRBV3-2|TRBJ2-3|NA|17
TGTGCCAGCAGCCAAGCCGAGAGCGGGGGTATCACAGATACGCAGTATTTT
CASSQAESGGITDTQYF
>NA|TRBV5-1|TRBJ2-5|NA|13
TGCGCCAGCGTCCAGGAAGGGGAAGAGACCCAGTACTTC
CASVQEGEETQYF
>NA|TRBV7-8|TRBJ2-2|NA|14
TGTGCCAGCAGCTTACGAACGGAGATGGGCTGGCTGTTTTTT
CASSLRTEMGWLFF
>NA|TRBV6-2/TRBV6-3|TRBJ2-7|NA|15
TGTGCCAGCAGTCGGAACCTAGCGCTCTCCTACGAGCAGTACTTC
CASSRNLALSYEQYF
>NA|TRBV4-1|TRBJ2-7|NA|15
TGCGCCAGCAGCCACCCGGCAGGATCCCGCTACGAGCAGTACTTC
CASSHPAGSRYEQYF
>NA|TRBV4-1|TRBJ1-4|NA|11
TGCGCCAGCAGCCTTCGGGAAAAACTGTTTTTT
CASSLREKLFF
>NA|TRBV7-9|TRBJ1-4|NA|17
TGTGCCAGCAGGCCAAAAGGCGGTGGGTCGGAGAATGAAAAACTGTTTTTT
CASRPKGGGSENEKLFF
>NA|TRBV25-1|TRBJ1-4|few|14
TGTGCCAGCAGTGAATATGCGGGAAATGAAAAACTGTTTTTT
CASSEYAGNEKLFF
>NA|TRBV7-9|TRBJ1-2|NA|14
TGTGCCAGCAGCTTAGCCGGCAGGAACTATGGCTACACCTTC
CASSLAGRNYGYTF
>NA|TRBV5-6|TRBJ2-5|NA|15
TGTGCCAGCAGCTTGGCCTGGGCAGGGGAAGAGACCCAGTACTTC
CASSLAWAGEETQYF
>TRBD1|TRBV19|TRBJ2-1|NA|15
TGTGCCAGTAGTATGGGACAGGGGGCCTACAATGAGCAGTTCTTC
CASSMGQGAYNEQFF
>NA|TRBV3-1/TRBV3-2|TRBJ2-1|NA|13
TGTGCCAGCAGCCACGCTAGAAACAATGAGCAGTTCTTC
CASSHARNNEQFF
>TRBD2|TRBV5-1|TRBJ2-1|NA|15
TGCGCCAGCAGCCCGGGACTAGCGCCGTACAATGAGCAGTTCTTC
CASSPGLAPYNEQFF
>NA|TRBV30|TRBJ1-2|NA|13
TGTGCCTGGAGTGTAGCAGCGGGGAATGGCTACACCTTC
CAWSVAAGNGYTF